A single sample is the source of the 32 T cell receptor beta chains below, sequenced in a study of vaccination and CD4 T cells after COVID-19. These receptors lack a known antigen. Specified treatment: roughly nine-day PBMC culture with coronavirus spike peptide pools or control peptides (ViraFEST assay). Cultured CD4+ T cells had their DNA profiled by the Oncomine TCR Beta short-read assay. TCRdb reprocessed the PCR reads via MiXCR and lists one record per CDR3 protein. The sample records more than 2,500 distinct CDR3 sequences, 84% being singletons. The sequenced material came from CD4+ T cells from blood, cultured in vitro. The receptor source for this set is a human donor who had recovered from COVID-19.

The rearrangement links TRBV6-2 or TRBV6-3 to TRBJ2-2; TRBD1 matches at 8 bases. This CDR3 spans 14 amino acids. The V gene end was trimmed by 6 bases and the J gene end by 6 bases; junction bases not matched to a gene: 6. CDR1 MNHEY and CDR2 SVGEGT come from the germline V gene. In nucleotides, the CDR3 is TGTGCCAGCAGAAAGACAGGGGTACCCGGGGAGCTGTTTTTT. Its translation is CASRKTGVPGELFF.

The genes are TRBV6-5 and TRBJ1-6; no clear D. Germline assignment: CDR1 MNHEY and CDR2 SVGAGI. Trimming stripped 6 bases from V and 7 bases from J, with 7 bases between. The CDR3 totals 12 residues. Here the CDR3 DNA reads TGTGCCAGCAGGTACAGAAATTCACCCCTCCACTTT. Translation gives CASRYRNSPLHF.

This clonotype was detected once. V gene TRBV12-3 or TRBV12-4 combines with J gene TRBJ1-2, with D uncertain. The V and J ends lost 7 bases and 1 base respectively, with 10 bases between them. The CDR3 length is 13 residues. The CDR3: CASTYLSNYGYTF. DNA for the CDR3: TGTGCCAGCACCTATTTGAGTAACTATGGCTACACCTTC.

The chain joins TRBV7-2 to TRBJ2-3; D call uncertain. This CDR3 is 13 amino acids long. Trimming removed 2 bases from V and 1 base from J, with 4 bases in between. Germline CDR1 SGHTA, CDR2 FQGNSA. The DNA of the CDR3 is TGTGCCAGCAGCTTATACCGCACAGATACGCAGTATTTT. Translating it yields CASSLYRTDTQYF.

The chain employs TRBV20-1 and TRBJ1-1; the D gene is possibly TRBD1 (6 bases). Per the germline V gene, CDR1 is DFQATT and CDR2 is SNEGSKA (reference sequence). CDR3 size: 16 residues. V lost 0 bases, J lost 5 bases, and 19 bases lay in between. The CDR3 loop reads CSARDPSGGRDTEAFF. Written as DNA, the CDR3 is TGCAGTGCTAGAGATCCCTCGGGGGGGCGGGATACTGAAGCTTTCTTT.

The J gene is TRBJ1-5, the V gene TRBV6-2 or TRBV6-3; maybe TRBD1 (5 bases). Germline V lookup: CDR1 MNHEY, CDR2 SVGEGT. This CDR3 has 16 residues. V lost 0 bases to trimming and J lost 7 bases, with 16 bases between them. CDR3 sequence (DNA): TGTGCCAGCAGTTACTCAAGGGGAGATTCGCGGCAGCCCCAGCATTTT. It yields the protein CASSYSRGDSRQPQHF.

By its share, this clonotype is large. The chain couples TRBV10-3 to TRBJ2-4; perhaps TRBD1 as D (6 bases). V shed 4 bases and J shed 6 bases, with 13 bases lying between them. This CDR3 comprises 14 residues. The germline gives CDR1 ENHRY, CDR2 SYGVKD. The CDR3 DNA reads TGTGCCATCAGTGGGGACCGGGACACAAACATTCAGTACTTC. Its translation is CAISGDRDTNIQYF.

This clonotype has a single count. The genes are TRBV5-1 and TRBJ1-1; D ambiguous. The CDR3 is 14 residues long. CDR1 and CDR2 from the germline V gene are SGHRS and YFSETQ. V lost 1 base and J lost 2, with 9 bases in between. The CDR3 DNA is TGCGCCAGCAGCTTGATGGGCCCCAACACTGAAGCTTTCTTT. Translating it yields CASSLMGPNTEAFF.

This sequence joins TRBV7-9 and TRBJ2-5; D not resolved. Germline V gene sequence: CDR1 SEHNR, CDR2 FQNEAQ (reference sequence). The CDR3 spans 13 residues. The germline V and J ends were trimmed by 1 base and 5 bases, with 8 bases remaining between them. CDR3 sequence (DNA): TGTGCCAGCAGCTTAGGTTCTTCGGAGACCCAGTACTTC. This encodes CASSLGSSETQYF.

The chain employs TRBV20-1 and TRBJ1-4; 8 nucleotides align to TRBD1. J lost 16 bases, V lost 4 bases, and 20 bases had no gene match. In germline, CDR1 is DFQATT, CDR2 SNEGSKA (reference sequence). The CDR3 sequence is 15 residues long. The CDR3 nucleotides are TGCAGTGCTACCACGGCCAGGACAGGGCAGGGTCTGGCGTTTTTT. Its translation is CSATTARTGQGLAFF.

V gene TRBV10-3 combines with J gene TRBJ2-3, with D uncertain. Germline V CDR1 and CDR2: ENHRY, SYGVKD. The CDR3 loop spans 13 amino acids. V lost 6 bases and J lost 6, with 13 bases in between. The CDR3 protein is CAIRLNPEDTQYF. In DNA form, the CDR3 reads TGTGCCATCAGGCTTAATCCCGAGGATACGCAGTATTTT.

The rearrangement joins TRBV20-1 to TRBJ2-4; 10 bases line up with TRBD1. Looked up from germline, CDR1 is DFQATT and CDR2 is SNEGSKA (reference sequence). The CDR3 runs to 14 residues. The J segment lost 8 bases and the V segment lost 4 bases, leaving 8 bases of the junction unmatched. CDR3 bases: TGCAGTGCTATCCGACAGGGGGCCGCGGACATTCAGTACTTC. Protein: CSAIRQGAADIQYF.

This clonotype was detected a few times. The genes are TRBV6-2 or TRBV6-3 and TRBJ2-2, with D perhaps matching TRBD2 (5 bases). CDR1 is MNHEY and CDR2 is SVGEGT in the germline V gene. V was clipped by 5 bases and J by 7 bases, with 17 bases between them. The length of the CDR3 is 15 residues. CDR3 nucleotides: TGTGCCAGCAGTAATCCTTTCGGGGTGCACGGGGAGCTGTTTTTT. It yields the protein CASSNPFGVHGELFF.

The V gene is TRBV20-1, the J gene TRBJ2-5; no definite D call. This CDR3 is built from 14 residues. Looked up from germline, CDR1 is DFQATT and CDR2 is SNEGSKA (reference sequence). The V and J ends lost 0 bases and 0 bases respectively, with 8 bases between them. The CDR3 loop reads CSARDLKNQETQYF. The CDR3 DNA sequence: TGCAGTGCTAGAGATTTAAAGAACCAAGAGACCCAGTACTTC.

The chain recombines TRBV24-1 with TRBJ2-7; the match to TRBD2 covers 8 bases. Per the germline V gene, CDR1 is KGHDR and CDR2 is SFDVKD. Trimming cost V 2 bases and J 0 bases; bases outside gene matches: 14. This CDR3 spans 19 amino acids. The CDR3 DNA follows: TGTGCCACCAGTGATTCTCCGGATCGGGGCGGGGGGCTCTCCTACGAGCAGTACTTC. Protein sequence: CATSDSPDRGGGLSYEQYF.

This clonotype occurred a few times. The gene calls are TRBV7-9 and TRBJ1-4, with a tentative D call TRBD1 (5 bases). The V end was cut by 3 bases, the J end by 4 bases, with 12 bases between. The CDR3 sequence is 15 residues long. Looked up from germline, CDR1 is SEHNR and CDR2 is FQNEAQ (reference sequence). As DNA, the CDR3 is TGTGCCAGCAGCTTTAATCCAGGGCTTAATGAAAAACTGTTTTTT. It yields the protein CASSFNPGLNEKLFF. Combining the CDR3 with reference TRBV7-9 and TRBJ1-4 gives the whole variable domain DTGVSQNPRHKITKRGQNVTFRCDPISEHNRLYWYRQTLGQGPEFLTYFQNEAQLEKSRLLSDRFSAERPKGSFSTLEIQRTEQGDSAMYLCASSFNPGLNEKLFFGSGTQLSVL.

The chain is built from TRBV30 and TRBJ1-2; D remains ambiguous. This CDR3 is built from 13 residues. Trimming stripped 0 bases from V and 8 bases from J, with 13 bases between. Germline CDR1 and CDR2: GTSNPN and SVGIG (reference sequence). CDR3 nucleotide sequence: TGTGCCTGGAGTGTAGGGCAGGCCGGCGGCTACACCTTC. As protein: CAWSVGQAGGYTF.

This chain's CDR3 is CATSRAAQGRSRGYTF. The CDR3 coding sequence is TGTGCCACCAGCAGAGCTGCACAGGGACGGTCGCGTGGCTACACCTTC. The J gene is TRBJ1-2, the V gene TRBV15, with D possibly TRBD1 on 6 matching bases. The CDR3 consists of 16 residues. Between the trimmed V and J ends, which lost 1 base and 7 bases, there was a span of 19 bases. Germline values: CDR1 LNHNV, CDR2 YYDKDF (reference sequence). The whole variable domain, filled in from reference TRBV15 and TRBJ1-2, reads DAMVIQNPRYQVTQFGKPVTLSCSQTLNHNVMYWYQQKSSQAPKLLFHYYDKDFNNEADTPDNFQSRRPNTSFCFLDIRSPGLGDTAMYLCATSRAAQGRSRGYTFGSGTRLTVV.

The V call is TRBV20-1, the J call TRBJ1-4; D is ambiguous. CDR1 DFQATT and CDR2 SNEGSKA come from the germline V gene (reference sequence). Deletions cut 3 bases from V and 3 bases from J, with 11 bases between. This CDR3 region has 14 residues. The CDR3 DNA follows: TGCAGTGCTAGGGGCCACCCTTCTAATGAAAAACTGTTTTTT. Its protein is CSARGHPSNEKLFF.

The V call is TRBV7-2, the J call TRBJ2-3; perhaps TRBD2 as D (7 bases). The V end was cut by 7 bases, the J end by 1 base, with 15 bases between. The V gene's germline CDR1 is SGHTA and CDR2 FQGNSA. This CDR3 contains 15 residues. The CDR3 DNA sequence: TGTGCCAGCACAAAGGCGGGGGCCCGCACAGATACGCAGTATTTT. Protein product: CASTKAGARTDTQYF.

This chain connects TRBV11-2 to TRBJ2-3; D is perhaps TRBD2 (5 bases). CDR1 and CDR2 from the germline V gene are SGHAT and FQNNGV. The CDR3 is 14 residues long. Trimming removed 1 base from V and 3 bases from J, with 8 bases in between. The CDR3 spells CASSLGTLTDTQYF. CDR3 DNA sequence: TGTGCCAGCAGCTTAGGGACTCTGACAGATACGCAGTATTTT. Drawing the rest from reference TRBV11-2 and TRBJ2-3, the complete variable domain is EAGVAQSPRYKIIEKRQSVAFWCNPISGHATLYWYQQILGQGPKLLIQFQNNGVVDDSQLPKDRFSAERLKGVDSTLKIQPAKLEDSAVYLCASSLGTLTDTQYFGPGTRLTVL.

This clonotype showed up just once. The chain employs TRBV20-1 and TRBJ1-6, with D perhaps matching TRBD1 (6 bases). Trimming pared 2 bases from V and 7 bases from J, leaving 12 bases between. Germline CDR1 reads DFQATT; CDR2 reads SNEGSKA (reference sequence). The CDR3 has 14 amino acids. CDR3 in DNA: TGCAGTGCTAGAAGACAGGAGCTCAATTCACCCCTCCACTTT. Translated, it gives CSARRQELNSPLHF.

The rearrangement links TRBV7-9 to TRBJ2-7, with D perhaps TRBD1 (6 bases). Deletions cut 5 bases from V and 2 bases from J, with 16 bases between. Germline-derived CDR1 and CDR2 are SEHNR and FQNEAQ (reference sequence). The CDR3 totals 15 residues. In DNA, the CDR3 is TGTGCCAGCAGCCCCCCTGGTGGGGGCACCTACGAGCAGTACTTC. Translated: CASSPPGGGTYEQYF.

The CDR3 nucleotides are TGTGCCAGCGCATCCTCCGGCGGGGCGACCTACACCTTC. It is translated as CASASSGGATYTF. The chain uses TRBV27 and TRBJ1-2, with D possibly matching TRBD1 (5 bases). The CDR3 has 13 residues. V shed 8 bases and J shed 10 bases, with 20 bases lying between them. Germline assignment: CDR1 MNHEY and CDR2 SMNVEV (reference sequence).

This chain connects TRBV7-3 to TRBJ1-3; 7 positions match TRBD1. The CDR3 is 15 residues long. V lost 5 bases and J lost 0; bases outside the gene matches: 4. Per germline, CDR1 SGHTA and CDR2 FQGTGA. CDR3 loop: CASSAAGGSGNTIYF. The DNA of the CDR3 is TGTGCCAGCAGCGCAGCAGGGGGCTCTGGAAACACCATATATTTT.

There are a few counts of this clonotype. The chain links TRBV28 to TRBJ2-6; possibly TRBD2 for D (5 bases). CDR3 size: 19 residues. V lost 0 bases and J 1 base, leaving 16 bases between the germline ends. Per the germline V gene, CDR1 is MDHEN and CDR2 is SYDVKM. CDR3 bases: TGTGCCAGCAGTTTATGGGGAGTTGGGAAACAGTCTGGGGCCAACGTCCTGACTTTC. Protein product: CASSLWGVGKQSGANVLTF.

This rearrangement joins TRBV20-1 to TRBJ1-5; TRBD1 matches 9 bases. The CDR3 is 16 residues long. The germline V gene encodes CDR1 DFQATT and CDR2 SNEGSKA (reference sequence). V lost 6 bases, J lost 2 bases, and 11 bases stayed unmatched. The DNA for the CDR3 is TGCAGTGCCCCGGGACAGGGTAGTAAGGGCAATCAGCCCCAGCATTTT. Protein sequence: CSAPGQGSKGNQPQHF.

The chain combines TRBV2 with TRBJ1-1; 7 nucleotides line up with TRBD1. The V and J ends lost 5 bases and 3 bases, in that order; junction bases with no gene match: 6. CDR1 SNHLY and CDR2 FYNNEI come from the germline V gene. This CDR3 region has 14 residues. The CDR3 region is CASSTRQGDTEAFF. CDR3 nucleotides: TGTGCCAGCAGTACCAGGCAGGGGGACACTGAAGCTTTCTTT.

Concerning this clonotype: Relative to the germline gene, one junction end is altered; a read error may explain this. The CDR3 protein is CANSFTQSNEKLFF. The CDR3 DNA reads TGTGCCAACAGCTTCACGCAGTCTAATGAAAAACTGTTTTTT. The J gene is TRBJ1-4, the V gene TRBV7-9, with D unresolved. The CDR3 spans 14 residues. In germline, CDR1 is SEHNR, CDR2 FQNEAQ (reference sequence).

There are a few counts of this clonotype. The chain links TRBV5-3 to TRBJ2-3, with 12 bases matching TRBD2. TRBV5-3 is treated as an ORF (open reading frame) with a function not yet certain. CDR3 length: 18 amino acids. V shed 5 bases, J shed 1 base, and the junction held 11 bases outside the gene matches. Here the CDR3 reads CARRKEILAGGGTDTQYF. CDR3 DNA sequence: TGTGCCAGAAGAAAGGAGATTCTAGCGGGGGGGGGCACAGATACGCAGTATTTT.

This clonotype was picked up one time. The chain uses TRBV10-3 and TRBJ1-2, with D perhaps matching TRBD1 (5 bases). The ends were cut back, 4 bases at V and 0 bases at J, with 6 bases in the middle. The CDR3 sequence is 13 residues long. From germline, CDR1 is ENHRY and CDR2 SYGVKD. CDR3 coding DNA: TGTGCCATCAGTGGGGACTCTAACTATGGCTACACCTTC. Its protein is CAISGDSNYGYTF.

This rearrangement joins TRBV7-9 to TRBJ1-2; D is unresolved. Germline V lookup: CDR1 SEHNR, CDR2 FQNEAQ (reference sequence). The CDR3 covers 14 residues. Trimming pared 3 bases from V and 6 bases from J, leaving 14 bases between. CDR3 loop: CASSLILGSDGYTF. The CDR3 coding sequence is TGTGCCAGCAGCTTGATTTTGGGGTCTGATGGCTACACCTTC.